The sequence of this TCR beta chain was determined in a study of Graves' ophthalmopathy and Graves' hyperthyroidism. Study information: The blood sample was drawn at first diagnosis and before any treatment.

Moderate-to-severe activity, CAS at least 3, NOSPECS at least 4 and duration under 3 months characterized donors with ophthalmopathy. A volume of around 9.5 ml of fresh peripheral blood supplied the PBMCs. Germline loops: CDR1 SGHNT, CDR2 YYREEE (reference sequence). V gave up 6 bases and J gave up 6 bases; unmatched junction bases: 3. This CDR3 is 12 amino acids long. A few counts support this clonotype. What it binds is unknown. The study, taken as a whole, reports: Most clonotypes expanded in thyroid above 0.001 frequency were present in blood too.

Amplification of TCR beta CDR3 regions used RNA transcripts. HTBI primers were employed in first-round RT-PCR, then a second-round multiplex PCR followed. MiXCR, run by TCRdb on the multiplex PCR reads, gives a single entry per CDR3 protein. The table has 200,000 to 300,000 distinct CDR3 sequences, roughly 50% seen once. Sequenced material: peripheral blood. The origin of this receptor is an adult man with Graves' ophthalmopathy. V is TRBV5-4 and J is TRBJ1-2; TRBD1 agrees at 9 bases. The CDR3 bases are TGTGCCAGCATGGGACAGGGTAATGGCTACACCTTC. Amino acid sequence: CASMGQGNGYTF.